This T cell receptor beta chain was sequenced for a study of blood T cell repertoires in COVID-19. For the study at large: Sources were T cells, B-cell-depleted T cells, or PBMCs; the material itself was cDNA or gDNA.

With 8 bases removed from V and 7 bases from J, the gap between germline ends came to 18 bases. Germline V gene lookup returns CDR1 MDHEN and CDR2 SYDVKM. The CDR3 is made up of 14 amino acids. Authors' methods: Researchers report that nucleated cell counts were estimated from reference gene primer amplification. The repertoire was sequenced with immunoSEQ multiplex PCR; TCRdb's copy has only in-frame clones and lacks some. The V and J calls and clone size were taken over from that table, and D and trimming were inferred from the DNA. The sample carries hundreds of thousands of clones, more than 70% recorded once. Seattle participants joined during active infection and were tracked over time.

The sample consisted of peripheral blood. The rearrangement uses TRBV28 and TRBJ1-5, with D tentatively TRBD1 (6 bases). The TCR sequence derives from a woman in her fifties or sixties with COVID-19, enrolled during active disease. The CDR3 loop is CASGPQGKVQPQHF. The CDR3 DNA reads TGTGCCAGCGGGCCCCAGGGGAAGGTGCAGCCCCAGCATTTT.